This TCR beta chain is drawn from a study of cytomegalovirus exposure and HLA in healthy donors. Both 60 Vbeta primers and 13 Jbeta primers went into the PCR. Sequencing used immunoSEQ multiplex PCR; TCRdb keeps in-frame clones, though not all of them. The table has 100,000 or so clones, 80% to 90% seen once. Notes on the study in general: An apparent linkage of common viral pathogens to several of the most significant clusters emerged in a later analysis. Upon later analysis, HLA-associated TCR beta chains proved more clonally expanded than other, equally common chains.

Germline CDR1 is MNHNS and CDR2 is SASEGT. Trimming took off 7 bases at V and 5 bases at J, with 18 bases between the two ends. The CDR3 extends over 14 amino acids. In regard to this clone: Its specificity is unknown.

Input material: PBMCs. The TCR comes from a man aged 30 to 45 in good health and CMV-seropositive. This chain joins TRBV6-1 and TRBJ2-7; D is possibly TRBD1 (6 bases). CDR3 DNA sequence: TGTGCCAGCAAACTTACAGGGCCCGGAGACGAGCAGTACTTC. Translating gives CASKLTGPGDEQYF.